The T cell receptor (beta chain) described here comes from a study of blood T cells in healthy people across ages. In this sample, this clonotype turned up a few times. With a J-beta primer mix and a sample-barcoded 5' primer, a second PCR ran about 7 to 12 cycles. One entry per CDR3 protein results from TCRdb running MiXCR on the 5' RACE reads. The data contain fewer than 900,000 distinct CDR3 sequences, around 45% of them singletons. V dropped 3 bases and J dropped 9 bases, with 12 bases sitting between them. The germline V gene encodes CDR1 SGHTA and CDR2 FQGNSA. CDR3 length equals 12 residues. This chain uses TRBV7-2 with TRBJ2-7; D not resolved. The sequence was collected from an older woman in good health. The sample was blood. Here the CDR3 DNA reads TGTGCCAGCAGCTTTGGGCTAATCGGGCAGTACTTC. Translated: CASSFGLIGQYF.